This T cell receptor beta chain was observed in a study of neurological immune-mediated disorders. Template-switch 5'RACE cDNA synthesis added a 10-nucleotide unique molecular identifier. The output of every sequencing run, over 190 million TCR-beta sequences, came from 15-18 subjects. Each CDR3 protein is one row after TCRdb ran MiXCR on the 5' RACE reads. This sample carries more than 30,000 distinct CDR3 sequences, about an eighth of them seen once, and the ten largest clones take 5% to 6.5%. Time point in this sample: technical triplicate 2. Sorted libraries were derived from roughly 910,000 CD4+ or CD8+ T cells. CDR3 length equals 12 residues. CDR1 KGHSH and CDR2 LQKENI come from the germline V gene. In the case of this clonotype: The antigen is undetermined. The junction does not match germline at one end; this may be a read error.

Findings of the study overall: None of the CDR3 amino acid sequences in expanded clones turned up in more than one subject, which points to private repertoires in all groups.

The V gene is TRBV18, the J gene TRBJ2-5, with D uncertain. This clonotype originated in a female donor with HTLV-1-associated myelopathy (HAM/TSP). Sequenced: CD4+ T cells from blood. CDR3 region: CVSSPPFETQYF. As DNA, the CDR3 is TGTGTCAGCTCACCACCATTCGAGACCCAGTACTTC.